A selection of T cell receptor beta chains follows, all from one sample in a study of CD8+ T cells in alopecia areata. Sequenced by immunoSEQ multiplex PCR; TCRdb stores in-frame clones only, minus some. Among 150,000 to 200,000 clones listed, over 55% were seen once. The source material was CD4+ T cells sorted from blood, sampled at week 24, from a patient treated with tofacitinib. Source of these receptors: a human donor with alopecia areata. Both conserved end residues are part of each CDR3. D genes are given only for firm matches. Only some rows state a clone size, as once, few, many or a class for expanded clones.

TGCAGCGTTGGTCAGAAACAAGAGACCCAGTACTTC	CSVGQKQETQYF	.	once	TRBV29-1	TRBJ2-5
TGCAGCGCCGGGGAGGACGGCTACACCTTC	CSAGEDGYTF	.	once	TRBV29-1	TRBJ1-2
TGTGCCAGCAGTGGGCGACAGACAGATACGCAGTATTTT	CASSGRQTDTQYF	.	.	TRBV2	TRBJ2-3
TGTGCCAGCAGCCCACCCCGACCTCCCCAGGGGGGAAATTCACCCCTCCACTTT	CASSPPRPPQGGNSPLHF	TRBD1	.	TRBV7-9	TRBJ1-6
TGTGCCAGCAGCCACAGGGGCTCCTATAATTCACCCCTCCACTTT	CASSHRGSYNSPLHF	.	many	TRBV14	TRBJ1-6
.	CSVAEGSGGAF	.	.	TRBV29-1	TRBJ2-3
TGTGCCTGGAGCATCCTGGGACTAGCAGGAGGTCCCCGCTACAATGAGCAGTTCTTC	CAWSILGLAGGPRYNEQFF	TRBD2	few	TRBV30	TRBJ2-1
TGTGCCAGCAGCTTATGGCTAATGGGGCAGGGGCGGGTGTATGGCTACACCTTC	CASSLWLMGQGRVYGYTF	.	.	TRBV7-2	TRBJ1-2
TGTGCCTGTTTGCGGTACACCTACACCTTC	CACLRYTYTF	.	.	TRBV30	TRBJ1-2
TGCGCCAGCAGCCAATCCCGGCTGACCGGGACTAGTGCCAAGGAGCAGTTCTTC	CASSQSRLTGTSAKEQFF	TRBD2	.	TRBV4-3	TRBJ2-1
TGTGCCAGCAGCTTGGGTAGCGGGGGACCTTACGAGCAGTACTTC	CASSLGSGGPYEQYF	TRBD2	few	TRBV5-4	TRBJ2-7
TGTGCCAGCAGCACTTCTCGGCGGATCTACGAGCAGTACTTC	CASSTSRRIYEQYF	.	.	TRBV5-6	TRBJ2-7
TGCAGCGTCGGGACAGGGGAGAACACTGAAGCTTTCTTT	CSVGTGENTEAFF	TRBD1	few	TRBV29-1	TRBJ1-1
TGTGCCTGGAGTACTGGGGCCAACGTCCTGACTTTC	CAWSTGANVLTF	.	.	TRBV30	TRBJ2-6
TGTGCCACCAGCAGAGCTTGGGGGAAGACTAGCGGGGAAGAGACCCAGTACTTC	CATSRAWGKTSGEETQYF	TRBD2	many	TRBV15	TRBJ2-5
TGCAGCGCGCGCCTTGGGACAGGGGGCATCACTGAAGCTTTCTTT	CSARLGTGGITEAFF	TRBD1	few	TRBV29-1	TRBJ1-1
TGTGCCAGCAGCCAAGGTGATGCAGATACGCAGTATTTT	CASSQGDADTQYF	.	.	TRBV7-2	TRBJ2-3
TGTGCCAGCAGCTCCTGGGGTAGCCCACTCAGCACAGATACGCAGTATTTT	CASSSWGSPLSTDTQYF	.	few	TRBV5-6	TRBJ2-3
TGTGCCAGCAGTTCCGGAGGGGGGTCAGCTAACTATGGCTACACCTTC	CASSSGGGSANYGYTF	.	once	TRBV6-6	TRBJ1-2
TGCAGCGTACACAAGACAGGGGGCAACGGGGAGCTGTTTTTT	CSVHKTGGNGELFF	TRBD1	.	TRBV29-1	TRBJ2-2
TGTGCCAGCAACCGGCCGAAGGGGGAAAAACTGTTTTTT	CASNRPKGEKLFF	.	.	TRBV9	TRBJ1-4
TGCGCCAGCAGCTCCGACACAAGGGTCGGCTACACCTTC	CASSSDTRVGYTF	.	once	TRBV4-1	TRBJ1-2
TGCGCCAGCAGACGTGACAGGGCGGGCACCGGGGAGCTGTTTTTT	CASRRDRAGTGELFF	TRBD1	.	TRBV5-1	TRBJ2-2
TGTGCCTGGAGTCCGCAATCCTATGAAGCTTTCTTT	CAWSPQSYEAFF	.	.	TRBV30	TRBJ1-1
TGTGCCAGCAGTCCGGGACAGGAGAATTCACCCCTCCACTTT	CASSPGQENSPLHF	TRBD1	.	TRBV6-6	TRBJ1-6
TGCGCCAGCACCGCCGGGACGGTGAACACCGGGGAGCTGTTTTTT	CASTAGTVNTGELFF	.	.	TRBV5-1	TRBJ2-2
TGTGCCAGCAGCAATGGAATTCCTAATGAAAAACTGTTTTTT	CASSNGIPNEKLFF	.	.	TRBV7-2	TRBJ1-4
TGCAGCGTCATGACAGGGGTTAACACTGAAGCTTTCTTT	CSVMTGVNTEAFF	TRBD1	.	TRBV29-1	TRBJ1-1
TGCAGTGCTAGGCGACAAGAGACCCAGTACTTC	CSARRQETQYF	.	.	TRBV20-1	TRBJ2-5
TGTGCCAGCAGCCCCCTTCCCGGGACTATCAACGAGCAGTACTTC	CASSPLPGTINEQYF	TRBD2	.	TRBV7-3	TRBJ2-7
TGTGCCAGCAGTTTGGGCGGACAGGGTACGAATGAGCAGTTCTTC	CASSLGGQGTNEQFF	TRBD1	.	TRBV28	TRBJ2-1
TGTGCCAGCAGTTATGGGGGGACAGGTTCGGAGACCCAGTACTTC	CASSYGGTGSETQYF	TRBD1	.	TRBV6-5	TRBJ2-5
TGTGCCAGCAAAGGAGAGGATCAGCCCCAGCATTTT	CASKGEDQPQHF	.	once	TRBV2	TRBJ1-5
TGCAGCGTGGCAGGGTCCGCATACAATGAGCAGTTCTTC	CSVAGSAYNEQFF	.	.	TRBV29-1	TRBJ2-1
TGCGCCAGCAGCCAAGATCGGCGAGAGACCCAGTACTTC	CASSQDRRETQYF	.	.	TRBV4-3	TRBJ2-5
TGTGCCAGCAGTGTGGGTCCAGGGAATCAGCCCCAGCATTTT	CASSVGPGNQPQHF	.	.	TRBV2	TRBJ1-5
TGTGCCAGCAGTTTAGGGGGACAGAGCAATCAGCCCCAGCATTTT	CASSLGGQSNQPQHF	TRBD1	.	TRBV27	TRBJ1-5
TGTGCCAGCAGAGTAGGACAGGGGTATTCACCCCTCCACTTT	CASRVGQGYSPLHF	TRBD1	once	TRBV7-8	TRBJ1-6
TGTGCCAGCAGCTTGGGGGCCGGGACACCATCGGTTAAGCAGTTCTTC	CASSLGAGTPSVKQFF	.	.	TRBV5-6	TRBJ2-1
TGTGCCAGCAGCTTGGGACGCCGCTCCTACGAGCAGTACTTC	CASSLGRRSYEQYF	.	.	TRBV7-2	TRBJ2-7
TGCAGCGTTGAAACACGGGGGAGGGATTTCTTT	CSVETRGRDFF	.	.	TRBV29-1	TRBJ1-1
TGTGCCACCTCGGGGGGGCCCGGCTCCTACAATGAGCAGTTCTTC	CATSGGPGSYNEQFF	TRBD2	.	TRBV2	TRBJ2-1
TGTGCCTGGAGACAGAGCTATGGCTACACCTTC	CAWRQSYGYTF	.	.	TRBV30	TRBJ1-2
TGTGCCAGCAGCGGGGGGACAGGGAATCAGCCCCAGCATTTT	CASSGGTGNQPQHF	TRBD1	.	TRBV5-6	TRBJ1-5
TGTGCCAGCAGCTCACCGGGACCCCAAGAGACCCAGTACTTC	CASSSPGPQETQYF	.	many	TRBV7-2	TRBJ2-5
TGTGCCAGCAGCTTAGATTGGGGCTGGGTCCAAGAGACCCAGTACTTC	CASSLDWGWVQETQYF	.	few	TRBV7-2	TRBJ2-5
TGTGCCAGCAGCCAACACGGCACTGAAGCTTTCTTT	CASSQHGTEAFF	.	once	TRBV27	TRBJ1-1
TGTGCCTGGAGTCCCCATTCCTCTGGGGCCAACGTCCTGACTTTC	CAWSPHSSGANVLTF	.	.	TRBV30	TRBJ2-6
TGTGCCAGCGGCACCACAAACACAGATACGCAGTATTTT	CASGTTNTDTQYF	.	.	TRBV2	TRBJ2-3
TGCAGCGTTGTTCACACCGGGGAGCTGTTTTTT	CSVVHTGELFF	.	.	TRBV29-1	TRBJ2-2
TGTGCCAGCAGCCTTGGTAGTGATAACTATGGCTACACCTTC	CASSLGSDNYGYTF	.	.	TRBV11-2	TRBJ1-2
TGTGCCAGCAGTGAAGCGCTTCAGAACAATGAGCAGTTCTTC	CASSEALQNNEQFF	.	.	TRBV2	TRBJ2-1
TGCAGCGTTGTCGGTGAGACGAGCAATGAGCAGTTCTTC	CSVVGETSNEQFF	.	few	TRBV29-1	TRBJ2-1
TGTGCCAGCAGCGTAGCGGGTATCGGGACAACAAATGGCGGCTACACCTTC	CASSVAGIGTTNGGYTF	.	.	TRBV9	TRBJ1-2
TGTGCCAGCAGCTCGAGGACAGGGACGACCTACGAGCAGTACTTC	CASSSRTGTTYEQYF	TRBD1	.	TRBV7-2	TRBJ2-7